This T cell receptor beta chain was identified in a study of cytomegalovirus exposure and HLA in healthy donors (dated by TCRdb to 2016 to 2017). Turning to the overall study: According to an earlier analysis of 550 to 700 of the donors, some 180 million T cells yielded over 90 million unique TCR beta sequences and approximately 300 Gb of sequence data. To predict cytomegalovirus infection status, the study brought together high-throughput TCR immunosequencing, statistical association of individual TCRs with disease status, and machine learning. An earlier analysis of 587 of the donors used high-throughput TCR beta sequencing to judge whether each TCR beta V gene segment behaved as functional or pseudogenic. A later analysis re-analyzed previously published TCR beta repertoires from roughly 690 donors and added high-resolution HLA genotyping to study TCR occurrence patterns. Of the approximately 400 genotyped donors, 81% fell in the genetic ancestry cluster associated with self-reported Caucasian donors. Among some 410 genotyped donors of the cohort, an average of approximately 240,000 unique TCR beta nucleotide sequences were sequenced per donor, roughly 18% of them non-productive. Using immunosequencing, the study profiled T cell repertoires from around 680 subjects and related those repertoires to cytomegalovirus serostatus. HLA typing included class I and class II loci at four-digit resolution. Every discovery cohort repertoire had been produced on one sequencing platform. A later genetic analysis took genome-wide SNP genotypes for about 55% of the 666 donors and used that subset as a discovery cohort. In the later analysis, no new phenotypic data were used to find candidate immune exposures; instead, reliance was placed on TCR beta sequences and their occurrence across donors. Donor age, sex, ethnicity and CMV serostatus were compiled together with the repertoire data. Typing coverage varied by locus: roughly 629-640 donors for A, B, C, DRB1 and DQB1; some 520 for DQA1; over 600 for DPA1; approximately 450 for DPB1. A separate validation cohort of about 110 different subjects was used in addition to the roughly 620-subject first cohort. The aim of the study was to test whether cataloging public T cell receptors could identify signatures of past pathogen exposure. Because of strong linkage in the cohort, five DR-DQ haplotypes were treated as single units for association and clustering. About 330 gigabases of sequencing data and tens of millions of unique TCR sequences made up an early release that covered under 750 HLA-typed donors. Here is what the overall study found, with its caveats: According to a later analysis, most CMV-associated TCR beta chains appeared to be HLA-restricted, and the HLA associations seemed to be driven largely by CMV exposure. Correlated functional status among segregating V segments might reflect linkage disequilibrium, but an unknown experimental factor could not be ruled out. Compared with the roughly 670-donor mean, donors in an Asian-associated ancestry cluster had fewer N-insertions in productive TCRs, according to a later genetic analysis. It was suggested by the authors that the approach could potentially be generalized to other disease states and immunological phenotypes. Specific HLA alleles were associated with 15,000 to 20,000 TCR beta sequences at a false discovery rate of 0.05 in a later analysis. In both the original and validation cohorts, the classifier was reported to diagnose cytomegalovirus status with high specificity and sensitivity. A later analysis reported that several top co-occurrence clusters appeared linked to parvovirus B19, influenza, CMV and Epstein-Barr virus. Some IMGT-functional V segments, including TRBV6-2 and TRBV6-3, could not be told apart with the 87-base-pair reads, so those segments were excluded. An earlier analysis of some 590 of the donors showed that most TCR beta V segments appeared in productive rearrangements either about 87% or about 30% of the time, which broadly matched IMGT annotations. Immune exposure information for the cohort was limited to CMV serostatus. The presence/absence analyses assumed that sequencing depth was roughly uniform across donors, and that assumption may not be true. The sequencing pipeline was judged likely to have produced a cluster of highly shared sequence variants as a technical artifact. A few of the identified cytomegalovirus-associated TCR beta chains were confirmed in vitro to be specific for cytomegalovirus antigens. In a later genetic analysis, a missense DCLRE1C variant was associated with V-gene and J-gene trimming of TCR beta chains, and the association was replicated in an independent cohort. Across donors, most TCR sequences were observed very rarely, whereas some public TCRs were present in many individuals. In a later analysis, TCR association rates were found to vary across HLA loci, with the most associated TCRs seen for DRB1 alleles and the fewest for HLA-C alleles. A total of fewer than 200 TCR beta chains were listed by the study as associated with cytomegalovirus. A further reported finding was that TCR beta sequences accurately predicted the HLA-A and HLA-B alleles for most subjects in the first cohort. Compared with equally common non-associated chains, HLA-associated TCR beta chains in a later analysis were more clonally expanded and had lower generation probabilities. When HLA alleles, especially DR and DQ, strongly co-occurred, attributing TCR associations to individual alleles was difficult. Because HLA typing was missing for some donors at each locus, association tests included only the typed subset. Because counts were too low, seventeen rarely observed V segments, including chromosome 9 orphons, were excluded from the earlier analysis of 587 of the donors. This cohort had only TCR beta chains sequenced, and the lack of alpha or paired-chain data limited which features could be detected.

In total, just over 650 healthy bone marrow donors made up the cohort. All cohort members were sampled while nominally healthy, although unrecorded immune exposures were likely present. The donor tested CMV seronegative and was one of the 352 seronegative cohort members. A peripheral blood sample was collected from each donor, and TCR beta sequencing was performed on peripheral blood mononuclear cells. Genomic DNA extraction from the blood cell samples was performed with the Qiagen DNeasy Blood Extraction Kit. Notes on this clone: This receptor's antigen is unknown.

The CDR3 sequence holds 14 residues, the cysteine and phenylalanine included. Only the CDR3 DNA is retained, 42 bases long and in frame from the first base. V is shortened by 4 bases, J by 4 bases, and the region joining them spans 13 bases. CDR1 SEHNR and CDR2 FQNEAQ were looked up in the germline V gene (reference sequence). Library preparation used the immunoSEQ multiplex PCR assay. The multiplex PCR relied on a mix of 60 forward primers for TCR Vbeta segments and 13 reverse primers for TCR Jbeta segments. Amplification of the CDR3 region of rearranged TCR beta genes was performed with a multiplex PCR assay on genomic DNA. The amplified TCR beta libraries were sequenced on the Illumina HiSeq System as 87-base-pair reads. The study's processing was this. A later analysis tallied around 80 million unique TCR beta chains across the 666 repertoires, and some 10 million of those chains were shared by two or more donors. Raw reads were error-corrected and collapsed into unique sequences with a nearest-neighbor algorithm that merged closely related sequences to remove PCR and sequencing errors. Alignment of CDR3 sequences to IMGT reference sequences was used to assign V, D and J gene segments. For a sequence to be retained, a match of at least six nucleotides was required to both a V gene segment and a J gene segment. Rearrangements were classified as productive when the CDR3 lacked stop codons and remained in frame with V and J, and all other rearrangements were classified as non-productive. Following IMGT convention, CDR3 was defined as the stretch from the second conserved V-encoded cysteine to the conserved J-encoded phenylalanine. The earlier analysis of some 550 of the donors excluded any sequence lacking an unambiguous match to a single V gene segment. An earlier analysis of approximately 590 of the donors called V segments functional above 56.7% productive rearrangements and segregating when the between-donor standard deviation exceeded 5%. To diagnose cytomegalovirus status from the catalog of TCR beta chain sequences, a statistical classification framework was built. V and J gene assignment, in a later analysis, came from comparing TCR nucleotide sequences with IMGT/GENE-DB human TR gene sequences. In a later analysis, CDR3 sequences and most-parsimonious VDJ recombination scenarios were assigned using the TCRdist pipeline. In a later analysis, each TCR beta chain was defined by its CDR3 amino acid sequence together with its V-gene family, and reads without a unique V-gene family were excluded. A later analysis removed 450 to 600 highly shared, low-generation-probability nucleotide sequences to deal with suspected cross-contamination and a sequencing artifact. For each public chain, a later analysis derived a clonal expansion index from normalized ranks of inferred template counts within each repertoire. Generation probabilities in a later analysis came from a VDJ recombination model fitted to out-of-frame rearrangements, and those results were checked against IGoR. A later analysis scored TCR-TCR, TCR-HLA and TCR-CMV co-occurrence with hypergeometric tests, applying a repertoire-size bias correction to TCR pairs. In a later analysis, false discovery rates were estimated by permuting HLA or CMV assignments 20 times. In a later analysis, co-occurring TCRs were grouped with DBSCAN, and TCRdist sequence similarity was added when clustering was performed within HLA-allele-positive subsets. Co-occurrence clustering excluded repertoires with fewer than 30,000 or more than 120,000 public chains, plus five with anomalous nucleotide sharing. TCRdb provides this immuneACCESS table in a form limited to in-frame rearrangements. Some clones are lacking; in checked studies, under half of them reflect an unresolved V gene, and why the rest are absent is not known. V, J and clone size are taken as reported in that table, and D and trimming were inferred from the DNA itself. For this sample, the table gives some 75,000 clones. The ten largest clones take up 4.5% to 6% of the sample.

This receptor was obtained from a man in his forties or fifties in good health and CMV-seronegative. The V and J genes are TRBV7-9 and TRBJ2-5, and perhaps TRBD2 as D gene, on 5 matching bases. The sample consisted of PBMCs. CDR3 loop: CASSSNGVAETQYF. In nucleotides, the sequence is TGTGCCAGCAGCTCGAACGGGGTTGCAGAGACCCAGTACTTC.